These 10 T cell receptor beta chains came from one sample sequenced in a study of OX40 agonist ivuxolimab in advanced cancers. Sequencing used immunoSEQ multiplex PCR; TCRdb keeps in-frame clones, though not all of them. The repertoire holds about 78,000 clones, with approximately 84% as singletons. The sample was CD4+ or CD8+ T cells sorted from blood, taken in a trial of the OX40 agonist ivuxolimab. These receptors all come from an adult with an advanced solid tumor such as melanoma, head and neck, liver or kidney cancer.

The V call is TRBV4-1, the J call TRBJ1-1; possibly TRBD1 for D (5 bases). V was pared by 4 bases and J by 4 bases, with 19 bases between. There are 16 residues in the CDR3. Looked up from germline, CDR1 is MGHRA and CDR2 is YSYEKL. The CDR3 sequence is CASSLRGQGEFTEAFF. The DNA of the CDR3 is TGCGCCAGCAGCCTACGTGGGCAGGGCGAATTCACTGAAGCTTTCTTT.

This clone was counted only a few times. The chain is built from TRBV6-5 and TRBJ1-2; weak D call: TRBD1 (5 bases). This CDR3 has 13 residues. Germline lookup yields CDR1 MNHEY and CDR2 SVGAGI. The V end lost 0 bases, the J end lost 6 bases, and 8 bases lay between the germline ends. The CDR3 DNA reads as TGTGCCAGCAGTTACTCGGGGACGGATGGCTACACCTTC. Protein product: CASSYSGTDGYTF.

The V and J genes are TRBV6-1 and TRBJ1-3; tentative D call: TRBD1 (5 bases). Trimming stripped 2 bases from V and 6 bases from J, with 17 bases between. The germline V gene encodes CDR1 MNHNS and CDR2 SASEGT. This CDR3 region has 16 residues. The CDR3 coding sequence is TGTGCCAGCAGTGAACCTCCTTCGCAGGGTGAAAACACCATATATTTT. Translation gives CASSEPPSQGENTIYF.

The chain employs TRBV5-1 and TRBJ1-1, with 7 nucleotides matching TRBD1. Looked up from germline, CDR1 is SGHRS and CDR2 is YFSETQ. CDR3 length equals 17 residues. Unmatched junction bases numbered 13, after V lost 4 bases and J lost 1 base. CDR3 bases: TGCGCCAGCAGCCCCCCGACAGGGAGGACCTCGAACACTGAAGCTTTCTTT. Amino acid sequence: CASSPPTGRTSNTEAFF.

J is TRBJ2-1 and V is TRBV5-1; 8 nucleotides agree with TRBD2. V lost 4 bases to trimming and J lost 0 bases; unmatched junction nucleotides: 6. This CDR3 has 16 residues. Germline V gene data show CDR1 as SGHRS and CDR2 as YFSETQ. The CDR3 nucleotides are TGCGCCAGCAGCCCTGGACTAGCAGCCTCCTACAATGAGCAGTTCTTC. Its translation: CASSPGLAASYNEQFF.

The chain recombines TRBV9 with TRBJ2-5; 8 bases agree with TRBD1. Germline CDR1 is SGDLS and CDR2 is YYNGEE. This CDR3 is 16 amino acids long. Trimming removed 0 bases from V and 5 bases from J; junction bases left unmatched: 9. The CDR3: CASSVGQGSPWETQYF. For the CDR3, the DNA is TGTGCCAGCAGCGTAGGACAGGGGTCACCCTGGGAGACCCAGTACTTC.

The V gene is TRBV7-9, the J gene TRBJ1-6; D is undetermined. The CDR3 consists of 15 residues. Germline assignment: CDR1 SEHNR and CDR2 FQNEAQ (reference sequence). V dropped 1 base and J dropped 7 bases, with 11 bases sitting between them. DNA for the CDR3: TGTGCCAGCAGCTTAGGGCGGGATTGGAATTCACCCCTCCACTTT. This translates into CASSLGRDWNSPLHF.

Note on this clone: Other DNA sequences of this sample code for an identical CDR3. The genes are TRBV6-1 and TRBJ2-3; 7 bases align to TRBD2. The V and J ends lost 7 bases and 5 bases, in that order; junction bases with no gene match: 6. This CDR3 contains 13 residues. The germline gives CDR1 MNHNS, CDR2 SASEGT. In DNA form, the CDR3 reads TGTGCCAGCACGGCCGGACTAGGAGATACGCAGTATTTT. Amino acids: CASTAGLGDTQYF.

The CDR3 sequence: CASFIADTEAFF. The CDR3 nucleotides are TGTGCCAGCTTTATAGCGGACACTGAAGCTTTCTTT. The gene calls are TRBV2 and TRBJ1-1; the D is unclear. The CDR3 length is 12 residues. Deletions cut 8 bases from V and 3 bases from J, with 10 bases between. The germline CDR1 and CDR2 sequences are SNHLY and FYNNEI.

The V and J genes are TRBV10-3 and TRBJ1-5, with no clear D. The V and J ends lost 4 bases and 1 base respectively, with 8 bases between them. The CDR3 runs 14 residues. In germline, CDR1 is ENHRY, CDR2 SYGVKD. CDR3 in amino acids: CAISAGISNQPQHF. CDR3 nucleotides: TGTGCCATCAGTGCGGGAATCAGCAATCAGCCCCAGCATTTT.